The clone carrying this T cell receptor beta chain was picked up many times. Indicated time point: pre-sensitization, week 0. Documented treatment: therapeutic diphenylcyclopropenone sensitization with weekly scalp DPC. Whole blood that had not been fractionated was the source of extracted total RNA. This sample was included in a study of human T cells and chemical hapten exposure. CDR1 and CDR2 from the germline V gene are MNHEY and SVGEGT. This CDR3 spans 13 amino acids. Trimming cost V 6 bases and J 7 bases, with 14 bases left between them. TCRdb re-called the RACE reads with MiXCR, one entry per CDR3 protein. Among roughly 34,000 distinct CDR3 sequences listed, 10% were seen once.

J is TRBJ2-3 and V is TRBV6-2 or TRBV6-3; no clear D gene. This TCR derives from a man in his forties or fifties with alopecia areata. Some clones in this sample may be carry-over from other donors' samples. This sample comprised whole blood, obtained in connection with sensitization to the hapten diphenylcyclopropenone (DPC). CDR3: CASSLILLNTQYF. CDR3 coding DNA: TGTGCCAGCAGCCTAATTCTTCTTAATACGCAGTATTTT.